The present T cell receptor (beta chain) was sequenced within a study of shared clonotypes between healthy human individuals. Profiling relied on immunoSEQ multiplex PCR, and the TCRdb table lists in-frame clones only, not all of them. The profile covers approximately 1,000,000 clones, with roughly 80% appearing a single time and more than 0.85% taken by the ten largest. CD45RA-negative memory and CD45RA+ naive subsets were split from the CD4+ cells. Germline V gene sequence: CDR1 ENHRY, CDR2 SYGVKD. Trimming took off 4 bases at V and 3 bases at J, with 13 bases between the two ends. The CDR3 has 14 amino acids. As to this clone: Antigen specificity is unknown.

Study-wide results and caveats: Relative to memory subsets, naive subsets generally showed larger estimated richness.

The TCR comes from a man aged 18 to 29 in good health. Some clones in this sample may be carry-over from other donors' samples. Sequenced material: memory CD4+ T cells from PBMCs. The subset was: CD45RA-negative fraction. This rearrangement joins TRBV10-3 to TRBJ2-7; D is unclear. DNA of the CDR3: TGTGCCATCAGTGCGCGCGCCTCCTACTACGAGCAGTACTTC. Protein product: CAISARASYYEQYF.